The clone carrying this TCR beta chain has just a few counts. Its antigen is not known. The CDR3 covers 16 residues. Trimming took 2 bases from V and 6 from J; bases not matched to a gene: 9. Germline V gene lookup returns CDR1 SGHTA and CDR2 FQGNSA. The data are from a study of T cells after yellow fever vaccination. Regarding the study as a whole: On re-exposure, the response was weaker but peaked faster, at day 5 versus 15. Overlap between CD4 and CD8 compartments was detected for a small share of clonotypes.

MiXCR was run by TCRdb on the 5' RACE reads, yielding one entry per CDR3 protein. The data hold under 400,000 distinct CDR3 sequences, with around 13% observed a single time. This TCR came from a man aged 18 to 30 who received the YFV17D yellow fever vaccine. Sequenced here: CD4+ T cells sorted from PBMCs, sampled 15 days after the yellow fever booster vaccination. V is TRBV7-2 and J is TRBJ2-1; 8 bases are shared with TRBD2. The CDR3 spells CASSLLGTSLSNEQFF. The CDR3 bases are TGTGCCAGCAGCTTACTGGGGACTAGTCTTTCCAATGAGCAGTTCTTC.